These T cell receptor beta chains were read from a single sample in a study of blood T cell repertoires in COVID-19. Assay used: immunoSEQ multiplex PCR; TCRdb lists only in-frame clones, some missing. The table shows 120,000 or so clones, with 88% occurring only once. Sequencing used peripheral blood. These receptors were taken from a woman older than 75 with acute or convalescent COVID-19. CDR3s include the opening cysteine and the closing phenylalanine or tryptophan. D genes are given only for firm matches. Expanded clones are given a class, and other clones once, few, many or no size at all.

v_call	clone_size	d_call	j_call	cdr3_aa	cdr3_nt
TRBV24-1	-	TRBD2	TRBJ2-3	CATSDPMAGGTDTQYF	TGTGCCACCAGTGATCCAATGGCGGGGGGCACAGATACGCAGTATTTT
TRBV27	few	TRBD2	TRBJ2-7	CASSLLSSGRANEQYF	TGTGCCAGCAGTTTATTGAGTAGCGGGAGGGCTAACGAGCAGTACTTC
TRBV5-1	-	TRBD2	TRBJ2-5	CASSRLASGRVGGTQYF	TGCGCCAGCAGTCGACTTGCTAGCGGGAGGGTCGGGGGGACCCAGTACTTC
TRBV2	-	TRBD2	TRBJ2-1	CASKRLARNNEQFF	TGTGCCAGCAAGAGACTAGCGCGAAACAATGAGCAGTTCTTC
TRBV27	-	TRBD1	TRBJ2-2	CASSLGQGSNTGELFF	TGTGCCAGCAGTTTGGGACAGGGGTCGAACACCGGGGAGCTGTTTTTT
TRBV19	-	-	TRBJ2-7	CASSSGGAYEQYF	TGTGCCAGTAGTTCTGGGGGCGCGTACGAGCAGTACTTC
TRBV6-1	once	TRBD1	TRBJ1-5	CASSDRTGAYNQPQHF	TGTGCCAGCAGTGACCGGACAGGGGCTTACAATCAGCCCCAGCATTTT
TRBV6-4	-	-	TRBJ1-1	CASSEQENTEAFF	TGTGCCAGCAGTGAACAGGAGAACACTGAAGCTTTCTTT
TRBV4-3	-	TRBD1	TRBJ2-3	CASSQGSRGRTDTQYF	TGCGCCAGCAGCCAAGGATCGAGGGGGCGCACAGATACGCAGTATTTT
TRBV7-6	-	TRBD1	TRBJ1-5	CASSREATGTQPQHF	TGTGCCAGCAGCAGAGAAGCGACAGGGACCCAGCCCCAGCATTTT
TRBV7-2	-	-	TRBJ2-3	CASSQTRDTQYF	TGTGCCAGCAGTCAGACTAGAGATACGCAGTATTTT
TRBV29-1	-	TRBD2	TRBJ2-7	CSVGLAGTVSYEQYF	TGCAGCGTTGGTCTAGCGGGAACCGTCTCCTACGAGCAGTACTTC
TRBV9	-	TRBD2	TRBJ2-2	CASSAQAGGVSGELFF	TGTGCCAGCAGCGCACAAGCGGGAGGAGTGTCCGGGGAGCTGTTTTTT
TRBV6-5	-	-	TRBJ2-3	CPHDILSTDTQYF	TGTCCCCATGACATCCTTAGCACAGATACGCAGTATTTT
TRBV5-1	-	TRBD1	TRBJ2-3	CASSRQGGDTQYF	TGCGCCAGCAGCCGACAGGGTGGGGATACGCAGTATTTT
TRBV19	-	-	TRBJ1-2	CASSPGGGGINYGYTF	TGTGCCAGTAGTCCAGGCGGGGGCGGAATTAACTATGGCTACACCTTC
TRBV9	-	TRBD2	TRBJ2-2	CASSARTSGVHNTGELFF	TGTGCCAGCAGCGCCCGGACTAGCGGGGTGCACAACACCGGGGAGCTGTTTTTT
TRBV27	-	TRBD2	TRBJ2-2	CASKSSGGANTGELFF	TGTGCCAGCAAGAGTAGCGGGGGGGCGAACACCGGGGAGCTGTTTTTT
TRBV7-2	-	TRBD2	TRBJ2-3	CASSLGTSTAQYF	TGTGCCAGCAGCTTAGGGACTAGCACGGCGCAGTATTTT
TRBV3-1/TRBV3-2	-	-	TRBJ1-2	CASSQFDSTSYGYTF	TGTGCCAGCAGCCAATTTGACAGTACCTCCTATGGCTACACCTTC
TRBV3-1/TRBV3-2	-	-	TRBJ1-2	CASSQAEDIYGYTF	TGTGCCAGCAGCCAAGCCGAAGACATCTATGGCTACACCTTC
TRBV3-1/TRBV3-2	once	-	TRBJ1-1	CASGRGEAEAFF	TGTGCCAGCGGGAGGGGGGAGGCTGAAGCTTTCTTT
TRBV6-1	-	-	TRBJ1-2	CASSEARGYGYTF	TGTGCCAGCAGTGAAGCGCGCGGATATGGCTACACCTTC
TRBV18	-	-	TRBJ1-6	CASSPKSSYNSPLHF	TGTGCCAGCTCACCTAAGAGCTCCTATAATTCACCCCTCCACTTT
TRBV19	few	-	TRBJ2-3	CASSPTSGLTYTDTQYF	TGTGCCAGTAGTCCGACAAGCGGGCTCACCTACACAGATACGCAGTATTTT
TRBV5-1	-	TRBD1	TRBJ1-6	CASSLGDRSSYNSPLHF	TGCGCCAGCAGCTTGGGGGACAGGAGCTCCTATAATTCACCCCTCCACTTT
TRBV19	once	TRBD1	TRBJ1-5	CASSRTGGPQPQHF	TGTGCCAGTAGTCGCACAGGGGGGCCTCAGCCCCAGCATTTT
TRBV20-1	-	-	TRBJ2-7	CSARGEEQYF	TGCAGTGCTAGAGGAGAAGAGCAGTACTTC
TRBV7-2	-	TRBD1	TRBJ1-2	CASTTLEQGFGYTF	TGTGCCAGCACCACCTTGGAACAGGGGTTCGGCTACACCTTC
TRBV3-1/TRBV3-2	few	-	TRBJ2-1	CASSQDHYNEQFF	TGTGCCAGCAGCCAAGATCATTACAATGAGCAGTTCTTC
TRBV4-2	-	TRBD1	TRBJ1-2	CASSQADRDYTF	TGTGCCAGCAGCCAAGCGGACAGGGATTACACCTTC
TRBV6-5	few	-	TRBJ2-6	CASTFWPSGANVLTF	TGTGCCAGCACCTTTTGGCCCTCTGGGGCCAACGTCCTGACTTTC
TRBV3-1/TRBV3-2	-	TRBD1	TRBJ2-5	CASSRGQGAMGGTQYF	TGTGCCAGCAGCCGGGGACAGGGGGCCATGGGAGGGACCCAGTACTTC
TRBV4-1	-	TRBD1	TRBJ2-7	CAKTGGMSYEQYF	TGCGCTAAGACAGGGGGTATGTCCTACGAGCAGTACTTC
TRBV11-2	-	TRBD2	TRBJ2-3	CASSDTASGGRGYTQYF	TGTGCCAGCAGCGACACGGCTAGCGGGGGGCGGGGGTATACGCAGTATTTT
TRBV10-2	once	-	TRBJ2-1	CASRVAAGGNEQFF	TGCGCCAGCCGGGTAGCGGCCGGAGGCAATGAGCAGTTCTTC
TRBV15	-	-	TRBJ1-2	CATSRDFGGLQNYGYTF	TGTGCCACCAGCAGAGATTTTGGAGGGCTGCAAAACTATGGCTACACCTTC
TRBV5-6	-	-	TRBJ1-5	CASSLGGLSRSYSNQPQHF	TGTGCCAGCAGCTTGGGTGGACTGTCCCGGTCTTATAGCAATCAGCCCCAGCATTTT
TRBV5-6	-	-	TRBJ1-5	CASSSWSSYGNQPQHF	TGTGCCAGCAGCTCCTGGAGCTCCTATGGCAATCAGCCCCAGCATTTT